This T cell receptor beta chain was captured by sequencing in a study of T cell changes during pregnancy in multiple sclerosis. CDR1 is MNHNS, CDR2 SASEGT, per germline. The CDR3 totals 15 residues. V dropped 6 bases and J dropped 6; count of bases not matched to a gene: 7. Profiled with immunoSEQ multiplex PCR; TCRdb holds only in-frame clones, not every one. The sample includes 7,500 to 9,500 clones, more than 75% of them seen just once. Material: CD8+ T cells from peripheral blood mononuclear cells, obtained in the first trimester of pregnancy. The clonotype comes from a female donor in good health, enrolled as a control in a pregnancy study. The chain is built from TRBV6-1 and TRBJ2-1; TRBD1 aligns across 11 bases. The CDR3 loop reads CASRPGQGDSNEQFF. The CDR3 DNA is TGTGCCAGCAGGCCGGGACAGGGGGATAGCAATGAGCAGTTCTTC.